This T cell receptor beta chain was identified in a study of T-cell reconstitution after alpha-beta-depleted transplantation in children. V was pared by 4 bases and J by 6 bases, with 7 bases of the junction left unmatched. The germline gives CDR1 SGHRS, CDR2 YFSETQ. This CDR3 has 16 amino acids. The TCRbeta library incorporated unique molecular identifiers. TCRdb passed the PCR reads through MiXCR, listing each CDR3 protein once. The sample includes 490,000 or so distinct CDR3 sequences, approximately 12% seen only once; the top ten take about 5%. This clonotype was found many times. The TCR sequence derives from a human donor who donated a stem cell graft to a child with combined immunodeficiency. This rearrangement joins TRBV5-1 to TRBJ2-1; 13 nucleotides agree with TRBD2. Source: PBMCs from the stem cell graft donor, taken from the stem cell graft. CDR3 sequence (DNA): TGCGCCAGCAGCGGGGAGACTAGCGGGGGGATCAATGAGCAGTTCTTC. As protein: CASSGETSGGINEQFF. The variable domain in full, completed from reference TRBV5-1 and TRBJ2-1, reads KAGVTQTPRYLIKTRGQQVTLSCSPISGHRSVSWYQQTPGQGLQFLFEYFSETQRNKGNFPGRFSGRQFSNSRSEMNVSTLELGDSALYLCASSGETSGGINEQFFGPGTRLTVL.